One and the same sample provided the 5 T cell receptor beta chains below, sequenced in a study of blood T cell repertoires in COVID-19. The protocol was immunoSEQ multiplex PCR, while the TCRdb copy is restricted to in-frame clones and leaves out a portion. The table shows some 250,000 clones, with about 90% occurring only once. Sequenced material: PBMCs or T cells enriched from blood (not recorded which). These receptors all stem from a woman in her forties with acute COVID-19.

This clone has just one count. Other nucleotide sequences from this sample produce the same CDR3. The chain couples TRBV5-1 to TRBJ1-1, with TRBD1 identical over 8 bases. There are 14 residues in the CDR3. From germline, CDR1 is SGHRS and CDR2 YFSETQ. Trimming took 0 bases from V and 4 from J; bases not matched to a gene: 2. The CDR3: CASSLVQGGTEAFF. In DNA, the CDR3 is TGCGCCAGCAGCTTGGTACAGGGGGGCACTGAAGCTTTCTTT.

The rearrangement uses TRBV5-1 and TRBJ1-4, with TRBD1 identical over 11 bases. This CDR3 has 20 amino acids. Germline V gene sequence: CDR1 SGHRS, CDR2 YFSETQ. The trim removed 4 bases at V and 3 bases at J, leaving 17 bases unmatched. CDR3 loop: CASSASPGQGGSGANEKLFF. The DNA for the CDR3 is TGCGCCAGCAGCGCGTCGCCGGGACAGGGGGGAAGTGGTGCTAATGAAAAACTGTTTTTT. The full variable domain, its missing parts supplied by reference TRBV5-1 and TRBJ1-4, is KAGVTQTPRYLIKTRGQQVTLSCSPISGHRSVSWYQQTPGQGLQFLFEYFSETQRNKGNFPGRFSGRQFSNSRSEMNVSTLELGDSALYLCASSASPGQGGSGANEKLFFGSGTQLSVL.

The rearrangement joins TRBV19 to TRBJ2-5, with TRBD1 identical over 8 bases. In germline, CDR1 is LNHDA, CDR2 SQIVND (reference sequence). The V and J ends lost 2 bases and 1 base, in that order; junction bases with no gene match: 12. The CDR3 length is 18 residues. Here the CDR3 reads CASSIIFLGTGIQETQYF. As DNA, the CDR3 is TGTGCCAGTAGTATAATTTTTTTGGGGACAGGCATCCAAGAGACCCAGTACTTC.

The CDR3 loop reads CASSLFSGLDPDTQYF. As DNA, the CDR3 is TGCGCCAGCAGCTTGTTTTCGGGACTAGACCCAGATACGCAGTATTTT. The chain recombines TRBV5-1 with TRBJ2-3; 8 bases are shared with TRBD2. Per germline, CDR1 SGHRS and CDR2 YFSETQ. Losses at the gene ends were 1 base for V and 4 bases for J; bases not matched to a gene: 8. The CDR3 is 16 residues long.

The rearrangement links TRBV5-1 to TRBJ1-1; 7 positions match TRBD1. Germline values: CDR1 SGHRS, CDR2 YFSETQ. With 4 bases clipped from V and 4 bases from J, the junction kept 22 bases outside the gene matches. The CDR3 sequence is 19 residues long. The CDR3 DNA is TGCGCCAGCAGCCCGGAGGGTCCAGGGGGACCGAGGTGGGGCACTGAAGCTTTCTTT. Translated: CASSPEGPGGPRWGTEAFF.